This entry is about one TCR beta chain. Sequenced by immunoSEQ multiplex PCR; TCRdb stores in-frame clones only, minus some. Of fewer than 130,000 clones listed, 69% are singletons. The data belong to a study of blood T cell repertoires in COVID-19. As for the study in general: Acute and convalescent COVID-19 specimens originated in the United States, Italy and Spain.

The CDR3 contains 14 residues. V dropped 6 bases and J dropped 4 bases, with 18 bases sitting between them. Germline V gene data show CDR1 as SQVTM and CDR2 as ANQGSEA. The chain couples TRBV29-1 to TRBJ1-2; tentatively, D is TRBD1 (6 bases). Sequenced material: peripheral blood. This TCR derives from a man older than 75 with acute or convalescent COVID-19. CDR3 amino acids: CSVTTGSGSYGYTF. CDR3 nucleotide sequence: TGCAGCGTCACCACAGGGAGCGGTAGCTATGGCTACACCTTC.